The source of this TCR beta chain is a study of control samples from healthy donors and cancer patients. Libraries were prepared by immunoSEQ multiplex PCR; TCRdb keeps only in-frame clonotypes and omits some of them. This table holds hundreds of thousands of clones, around 90% found once. This CDR3 comprises 18 residues. J was trimmed by 1 base and V by 2 bases; bases with no gene match: 11. Per germline, CDR1 SGHTS and CDR2 YDEGEE. The origin of this receptor is a man aged 40-50 years with head and neck cancer. The sequenced material came from PBMCs. The rearrangement joins TRBV5-8 to TRBJ2-2, with 7 bases aligning to TRBD1. Here the CDR3 reads CASSFKRGDSKNTGELFF. Here the CDR3 DNA reads TGTGCCAGCAGCTTTAAGCGAGGGGACAGCAAGAACACCGGGGAGCTGTTTTTT.